This paragraph covers one TCR beta chain sequence. The antigen is undetermined. This entry belongs to a study of vaccination and CD4 T cells after COVID-19. Treatment given: roughly 10-day PBMC culture with coronavirus spike peptide pools or control peptides (ViraFEST assay). Samples of CD4+ T cells were obtained from the unexposed donor before the COVID-19 pandemic (2011-2018). Scientists ran DNA taken from cultured CD4+ T cells through the Oncomine TCR Beta short-read assay for sequencing. TCRdb analysed the PCR reads with MiXCR anew, one entry per CDR3 protein. The sample lists thousands of distinct CDR3 sequences, under 60% seen once, with 26% in the top ten. The sequencing sample was made of CD4+ T cells from blood, cultured in vitro. The TCR originated in a human donor in good health.

The CDR3 coding sequence is TGCAGTGCTAGCGTTACCTACGAGCAGTACTTC. It codes for CSASVTYEQYF. The chain joins TRBV20-1 to TRBJ2-7; no clear D gene. Trimming removed 3 bases at V and 2 bases at J, with 5 bases between. The CDR3 covers 11 residues. CDR1 DFQATT and CDR2 SNEGSKA come from the germline V gene (reference sequence).